Below, 16 T cell receptor beta chains from the same sample are listed, as sequenced in a study of blood T cell repertoires in COVID-19. Profiled with immunoSEQ multiplex PCR; TCRdb holds only in-frame clones, not every one. The table has 300,000 to 350,000 clones, roughly 89% seen once. The sequenced sample consisted of PBMCs or T cells enriched from blood (not recorded which). All receptors come from a woman younger than 35 with acute COVID-19.

In DNA form, the CDR3 reads TGTGCCAGCAGTCAGACAAATTCGGCTTTCTTT. This sequence encodes CASSQTNSAFF. The chain joins TRBV28 to TRBJ1-1; D not certain. With 5 bases removed from V and 11 bases from J, the gap between germline ends came to 12 bases. The germline V gene encodes CDR1 MDHEN and CDR2 SYDVKM. The CDR3 length is 11 residues.

The chain combines TRBV3-1 (or the pseudogene TRBV3-2) with TRBJ2-7; weak D call: TRBD2 (5 bases). The V gene lost 8 bases and the J gene lost 0 bases, with 14 bases spanning the gap. Germline-derived CDR1 and CDR2 are LGHDT and YNNKEL (reference sequence). CDR3 length equals 14 residues. The CDR3, as DNA: TGTGCCAGCGGCTCTGGGCGGGCCTCCTACGAGCAGTACTTC. This codes for CASGSGRASYEQYF.

This chain connects TRBV6-5 to TRBJ2-3, with TRBD2 matching 7 bases. Trimming cost V 4 bases and J 4 bases; bases outside gene matches: 11. The germline V gene has CDR1 MNHEY and CDR2 SVGAGI. CDR3 length equals 16 residues. The chain's CDR3 is CASSSGAGDGADTQYF. CDR3 nucleotides: TGTGCCAGCAGTTCCGGGGCGGGAGATGGAGCAGATACGCAGTATTTT.

This clone was seen just once. V is TRBV6-5 and J is TRBJ1-4, with 8 bases fitting TRBD1. CDR1 MNHEY and CDR2 SVGAGI come from the germline V gene. This CDR3 contains 15 residues. V gave up 6 bases and J gave up 4 bases; unmatched junction bases: 7. CDR3 loop: CASSLTGENNEKLFF. DNA for the CDR3: TGTGCCAGCAGCCTGACAGGGGAAAATAATGAAAAACTGTTTTTT.

The CDR3 DNA reads TGTGCCAGTAGATCGGACAGGGGAGGCTACACCTTC. Residues: CASRSDRGGYTF. V usage is TRBV19 and J usage is TRBJ1-2, with TRBD1 matching 9 bases. The CDR3 loop spans 12 amino acids. Germline loops: CDR1 LNHDA, CDR2 SQIVND (reference sequence). The V and J ends lost 6 bases and 8 bases, in that order; junction bases with no gene match: 4.

The CDR3 loop is CASSPGVDTGELFF. CDR3 nucleotide sequence: TGTGCCAGCTCGCCGGGAGTAGACACCGGGGAGCTGTTTTTT. This chain connects TRBV18 to TRBJ2-2; the D gene is possibly TRBD2 (6 bases). This CDR3 comprises 14 residues. V was trimmed by 6 bases and J by 3 bases, leaving 11 bases between them. Germline V CDR1 and CDR2: KGHSH, LQKENI.

As to this clone: This CDR3 is also generated by other DNA sequences in the sample. The chain combines TRBV28 with TRBJ1-2, with D uncertain. Deletions cut 2 bases from V and 3 bases from J, with 4 bases between. CDR3 size: 12 residues. Germline loops: CDR1 MDHEN, CDR2 SYDVKM. CDR3 protein: CASSLTDYGYTF. CDR3 nucleotide sequence: TGTGCCAGCAGTTTAACAGACTATGGCTACACCTTC.

This clone was seen a few times. The chain uses TRBV27 and TRBJ1-5; TRBD1 aligns across 8 bases. The length of the CDR3 is 15 residues. V was clipped by 5 bases and J by 4 bases; unmatched bases: 7. The germline gives CDR1 MNHEY, CDR2 SMNVEV (reference sequence). The CDR3 sequence is CASSPVGTGNQPQHF. The CDR3 DNA follows: TGTGCCAGCAGTCCGGTTGGGACAGGTAATCAGCCCCAGCATTTT.

The gene calls are TRBV12-3 or TRBV12-4 and TRBJ1-5; D is unclear. This CDR3 is built from 8 residues. The germline V and J ends were trimmed by 6 bases and 15 bases, with 6 bases remaining between them. For the CDR3, the DNA is TGTGCCAGCAGCTGCGGGCATTTT. Translating it yields CASSCGHF.

The V and J genes are TRBV10-3 and TRBJ2-1, with a weak D call TRBD1 (5 bases). The CDR3 has 14 residues. V was shortened by 2 bases and J by 5 bases, with 10 bases between the two germline ends. Germline CDR1 reads ENHRY; CDR2 reads SYGVKD. The CDR3 is CAISEGAGNNEQFF. The CDR3 region has the DNA TGTGCCATCAGTGAGGGGGCAGGGAACAATGAGCAGTTCTTC.

The V and J genes are TRBV7-6 and TRBJ2-2, with D perhaps matching TRBD2 (5 bases). In germline, CDR1 is SGHVS, CDR2 FNYEAQ. Trimming stripped 5 bases from V and 0 bases from J, with 10 bases between. CDR3 length: 15 residues. The CDR3 loop is CASSLGGTNTGELFF. CDR3 bases: TGTGCCAGCAGCCTAGGAGGAACGAACACCGGGGAGCTGTTTTTT.

This rearrangement joins TRBV24-1 to TRBJ1-1; TRBD1 might be the D (6 bases). CDR1 and CDR2 (germline): KGHDR, SFDVKD. The CDR3 length is 16 residues. V lost 0 bases and J lost 1, with 11 bases in between. The CDR3 region is CATSDLKKGGNTEAFF. DNA for the CDR3: TGTGCCACCAGTGATTTGAAGAAAGGGGGGAACACTGAAGCTTTCTTT.

This chain joins TRBV28 and TRBJ1-1; D possibly corresponds to TRBD1 (6 bases). Trimming removed 3 bases at V and 2 bases at J, with 10 bases between. This CDR3 spans 14 amino acids. CDR1 is MDHEN, CDR2 SYDVKM, per germline. CDR3 residues: CASSFRGQNTEAFF. The CDR3 region has the DNA TGTGCCAGCAGTTTCAGGGGACAAAACACTGAAGCTTTCTTT.

This rearrangement joins TRBV6-5 to TRBJ2-2; weak D call: TRBD1 (7 bases). Germline values: CDR1 MNHEY, CDR2 SVGAGI. The length of the CDR3 is 15 residues. The V end was cut by 6 bases, the J end by 4 bases, with 15 bases between. Here the CDR3 reads CASRPRGVPTGELFF. Written as DNA, the CDR3 is TGTGCCAGCAGGCCCAGGGGGGTTCCCACCGGGGAGCTGTTTTTT.

The chain couples TRBV28 to TRBJ1-4; TRBD1 might be the D (6 bases). Germline loops: CDR1 MDHEN, CDR2 SYDVKM. The CDR3 sequence is 15 residues long. V was shortened by 6 bases and J by 4 bases, with 15 bases between the two germline ends. This CDR3 reads CASRRRQALNEKLFF. In DNA form, the CDR3 reads TGTGCCAGCAGACGCAGACAGGCCCTTAATGAAAAACTGTTTTTT.

The chain has TRBV27 and TRBJ1-2, with TRBD1 matching over 7 bases. Germline values: CDR1 MNHEY, CDR2 SMNVEV (reference sequence). The V segment lost 5 bases and the J segment 8 bases; nucleotides outside the gene matches: 8. The CDR3 spans 13 residues. The DNA of the CDR3 is TGTGCCAGCAGTCGGGACAGTTTTATGGGCTACACCTTC. It translates to CASSRDSFMGYTF.